A single sample gave rise to the 25 T cell receptor beta chains below, sequenced in a study of OX40 agonist ivuxolimab in advanced cancers. Measured with immunoSEQ multiplex PCR; TCRdb has only the in-frame clones, and not every one. Of some 20,000 clones detected, 80% to 90% appear once; the ten largest clones hold around a quarter. Specimen: CD4+ or CD8+ T cells sorted from blood, collected in a trial of the OX40 agonist ivuxolimab. These receptors came from an adult with an advanced solid tumor such as melanoma, head and neck, liver or kidney cancer.

This chain joins TRBV5-6 and TRBJ1-2; the match to TRBD1 covers 11 bases. The V and J ends lost 4 bases and 3 bases, in that order; junction bases with no gene match: 2. The CDR3 has 14 amino acids. CDR1 and CDR2 from the germline V gene are SGHDT and YYEEEE. The CDR3 spells CASSPGQGDYGYTF. CDR3 nucleotides: TGTGCCAGCAGCCCGGGACAGGGGGACTATGGCTACACCTTC. The variable domain in full, with the rest retrieved from reference TRBV5-6 and TRBJ1-2, is DAGVTQSPTHLIKTRGQQVTLRCSPKSGHDTVSWYQQALGQGPQFIFQYYEEEERQRGNFPDRFSGHQFPNYSSELNVNALLLGDSALYLCASSPGQGDYGYTFGSGTRLTVV.

CDR3: CASGLGTAVEAFF. In DNA, the CDR3 is TGTGCCAGCGGTCTTGGGACGGCGGTGGAAGCTTTCTTT. The chain joins TRBV11-1 to TRBJ1-1; tentative D call: TRBD1 (5 bases). Germline V gives CDR1 SGHAT, CDR2 FQDESV (reference sequence). V was cut by 8 bases and J by 8 bases, with 18 bases left in between. This CDR3 comprises 13 residues.

The rearrangement joins TRBV28 to TRBJ1-4, with 9 nucleotides matching TRBD1. Germline-derived CDR1 and CDR2 are MDHEN and SYDVKM. With 3 bases clipped from V and 9 bases from J, the junction kept 8 bases outside the gene matches. The CDR3 is 15 residues long. The chain's CDR3 is CASSLGTGLFQKLFF. In nucleotides, the CDR3 is TGTGCCAGCAGTTTGGGGACAGGGCTGTTTCAAAAACTGTTTTTT.

This chain joins TRBV27 and TRBJ1-1; no clear D. Trimming stripped 4 bases from V and 1 base from J, with 7 bases between. Per germline, CDR1 MNHEY and CDR2 SMNVEV (reference sequence). This CDR3 contains 13 residues. The CDR3 loop reads CASSWVGNTEAFF. CDR3 DNA: TGTGCCAGCAGTTGGGTCGGGAACACTGAAGCTTTCTTT.

The chain recombines TRBV10-2 with TRBJ2-1, with D uncertain. CDR3 length equals 14 residues. Trimming took off 3 bases at V and 2 bases at J, with 8 bases between the two ends. Germline V CDR1 and CDR2: WSHSY, SAAADI. The CDR3 loop reads CASSDAGTYNEQFF. The CDR3 nucleotides are TGCGCCAGCAGTGATGCCGGAACCTACAATGAGCAGTTCTTC.

This clone is categorized as medium-sized. This chain links TRBV4-1 with TRBJ2-7, with TRBD2 matching 10 bases. The trim removed 1 base at V and 4 bases at J, leaving 4 bases unmatched. The CDR3 length is 15 residues. Germline V gene lookup returns CDR1 MGHRA and CDR2 YSYEKL. The CDR3 coding sequence is TGCGCCAGCAGCCAAGTAGCTAGCGGGAGTTACGAGCAGTACTTC. This sequence encodes CASSQVASGSYEQYF.

The chain recombines TRBV5-6 with TRBJ2-7; 7 bases fit TRBD1. Unmatched junction bases numbered 8, after V lost 8 bases and J lost 6 bases. This CDR3 is built from 12 residues. Looked up from germline, CDR1 is SGHDT and CDR2 is YYEEEE. The CDR3 bases are TGTGCCAGTAACGACAGGGTAGGCGAGCAGTACTTC. Translation: CASNDRVGEQYF.

The chain links TRBV30 to TRBJ2-7, with 7 nucleotides matching TRBD1. From germline, CDR1 is GTSNPN and CDR2 SVGIG (reference sequence). The J segment lost 5 bases and the V segment lost 5 bases, leaving 12 bases of the junction unmatched. The CDR3 consists of 14 residues. The CDR3 DNA follows: TGTGCCTGGGCTCCGACAGGGCTAAGGGACGAGCAGTACTTC. This codes for CAWAPTGLRDEQYF.

This clone is medium-sized in the sample. V gene TRBV14 combines with J gene TRBJ2-1; 8 nucleotides line up with TRBD2. CDR1 is SGHDN and CDR2 is FVKESK in the germline V gene. The CDR3 is 14 amino acids. The trim removed 6 bases at V and 8 bases at J, leaving 9 bases unmatched. Here the CDR3 DNA reads TGTGCCAGCAGAAGCAGCGGGAGTCGACATGAGCAGTTCTTC. This sequence encodes CASRSSGSRHEQFF.

This clone was recorded a few times. The chain couples TRBV27 to TRBJ1-1, with 9 bases lining up with TRBD1. This CDR3 region has 14 residues. Germline V gene data show CDR1 as MNHEY and CDR2 as SMNVEV (reference sequence). Losses at the gene ends were 5 bases for V and 10 bases for J; bases not matched to a gene: 11. Here the CDR3 reads CASSNTGGALSAFF. For the CDR3, the DNA is TGTGCCAGCAGTAATACAGGGGGCGCCCTTTCAGCTTTCTTT.

The gene calls are TRBV5-4 and TRBJ2-5, with D unresolved. The CDR3 loop spans 15 amino acids. Germline CDR1 SGHNT, CDR2 YYREEE (reference sequence). V was trimmed by 0 bases and J by 4 bases, leaving 13 bases between them. The CDR3 sequence: CASSLDTTNGETQYF. As DNA, the CDR3 is TGTGCCAGCAGCTTGGACACTACTAACGGAGAGACCCAGTACTTC.

This clone was observed a single time. The chain is built from TRBV6-5 and TRBJ1-1; the D is unclear. The V end was cut by 2 bases, the J end by 8 bases, with 9 bases between. Per germline, CDR1 MNHEY and CDR2 SVGAGI. This CDR3 region has 12 residues. The CDR3 spells CASSYGDREAFF. The CDR3 bases are TGTGCCAGCAGTTACGGAGATAGGGAAGCTTTCTTT.

The gene calls are TRBV4-1 and TRBJ2-2, with 9 bases matching TRBD2. J lost 5 bases, V lost 1 base, and 8 bases had no gene match. The germline gives CDR1 MGHRA, CDR2 YSYEKL. This CDR3 is built from 17 residues. As DNA, the CDR3 is TGCGCCAGCAGCCAAGGCCTGGGCGGGAGGGAAACCGGGGAGCTGTTTTTT. This translates into CASSQGLGGRETGELFF.

This clone occurred a few times. This chain links TRBV4-3 with TRBJ1-2; 7 nucleotides line up with TRBD1. Germline V gives CDR1 LGHNA, CDR2 YSLEER. Trimming cost V 0 bases and J 3 bases; bases outside gene matches: 4. The CDR3 length is 15 residues. CDR3 sequence (DNA): TGCGCCAGCAGCCAAGACGTCAGGGGGTACTATGGCTACACCTTC. It encodes CASSQDVRGYYGYTF.

The chain is built from TRBV4-1 and TRBJ1-4; D is perhaps TRBD1 (5 bases). The germline V gene encodes CDR1 MGHRA and CDR2 YSYEKL. The V end lost 2 bases, the J end lost 14 bases, and 33 bases lay between the germline ends. The CDR3 length is 19 residues. CDR3 nucleotides: TGCGCCAGCAGCCAAAACCGTATTGGCAGGGTTGGGTCTGGGGTAATTCTGTTTTTT. This sequence encodes CASSQNRIGRVGSGVILFF.

The chain links TRBV4-1 to TRBJ2-2; no clear D gene. The CDR3 loop spans 14 amino acids. The germline V gene encodes CDR1 MGHRA and CDR2 YSYEKL. The V and J ends lost 4 bases and 1 base respectively, with 7 bases between them. The CDR3 loop is CASSLRQNTGELFF. CDR3 bases: TGCGCCAGCAGCCTTCGACAGAACACCGGGGAGCTGTTTTTT.

The V call is TRBV7-6, the J call TRBJ1-1, with unresolved D. With 1 base removed from V and 1 base from J, the gap between germline ends came to 4 bases. CDR3 length: 13 residues. CDR1 SGHVS and CDR2 FNYEAQ come from the germline V gene. As DNA, the CDR3 is TGTGCCAGCAGCTTAGGGGAGAACACTGAAGCTTTCTTT. This translates into CASSLGENTEAFF.

The V call is TRBV29-1, the J call TRBJ2-2; D may correspond to TRBD1 or TRBD2 (6 bases each). This CDR3 has 12 amino acids. Trimming pared 6 bases from V and 4 bases from J, leaving 9 bases between. CDR1 and CDR2 (germline): SQVTM, ANQGSEA. The DNA for the CDR3 is TGCAGCGTCAAGGGGGGCACCGGGGAGCTGTTTTTT. Translating it yields CSVKGGTGELFF.

The rearrangement links TRBV9 to TRBJ1-2; the match to TRBD1 covers 10 bases. Unmatched junction bases numbered 3, after V lost 2 bases and J lost 5 bases. Germline assignment: CDR1 SGDLS and CDR2 YYNGEE. The CDR3 is made up of 14 amino acids. The DNA for the CDR3 is TGTGCCAGCAGCGTTGGACAGGGGGGATATGGCTACACCTTC. The encoded protein is CASSVGQGGYGYTF.

This chain connects TRBV28 to TRBJ2-5; 10 bases map to TRBD1. The J call is doubtful: the DNA matches TRBJ2-7 better. Per germline, CDR1 MDHEN and CDR2 SYDVKM. There are 14 residues in the CDR3. The CDR3 protein is CASRGQGKSYEQYF. The CDR3 DNA reads as TGTGCCAGCAGGGGACAGGGGAAGTCCTACGAGCAGTACTTC.

In nucleotides, the CDR3 is TGCGCCAGCAGCCAAGAGGCTAGCGGTAGTTCCTACGAGCAGTACTTC. Protein sequence: CASSQEASGSSYEQYF. This rearrangement joins TRBV4-1 to TRBJ2-7, with 7 nucleotides matching TRBD2. V lost 0 bases, J lost 1 base, and 6 bases stayed unmatched. Germline values: CDR1 MGHRA, CDR2 YSYEKL. The CDR3 length is 16 residues.

This sequence joins TRBV5-4 and TRBJ1-1; 11 nucleotides match TRBD1. This CDR3 comprises 16 residues. With 4 bases clipped from V and 4 bases from J, the junction kept 9 bases outside the gene matches. CDR1 is SGHNT and CDR2 is YYREEE in the germline V gene (reference sequence). The CDR3 region has the DNA TGTGCCAGCAGCCCGATGGACAGGGGGCTAGGCACTGAAGCTTTCTTT. Translated: CASSPMDRGLGTEAFF.

The rearrangement uses TRBV19 and TRBJ1-1; D not certain. CDR3 size: 13 residues. Germline V gene lookup returns CDR1 LNHDA and CDR2 SQIVND (reference sequence). V lost 7 bases and J lost 3, with 12 bases in between. In nucleotides, the CDR3 is TGTGCCAGTACCCCGGGAAGGGACACTGAAGCTTTCTTT. Translated, it gives CASTPGRDTEAFF.

This clone has just one count. The chain couples TRBV9 to TRBJ2-7; the D is unclear. V dropped 3 bases and J dropped 5 bases, with 15 bases sitting between them. CDR3 length: 14 amino acids. From germline, CDR1 is SGDLS and CDR2 YYNGEE. The CDR3 here is CASSEKASFDEQYF. CDR3 nucleotide sequence: TGTGCCAGCAGCGAGAAGGCGTCCTTCGACGAGCAGTACTTC.

This clone was detected only a few times. The rearrangement links TRBV30 to TRBJ1-1; no definite D call. This CDR3 is built from 11 residues. Per germline, CDR1 GTSNPN and CDR2 SVGIG (reference sequence). Trimming stripped 5 bases from V and 1 base from J, with 5 bases between. The CDR3 region has the DNA TGTGCCTGGGGAAAGAACACTGAAGCTTTCTTT. This codes for CAWGKNTEAFF. Supplemented by reference TRBV30 and TRBJ1-1, the full variable domain reads SQTIHQWPATLVQPVGSPLSLECTVEGTSNPNLYWYRQAAGRGLQLLFYSVGIGQISSEVPQNLSASRPQDRQFILSSKKLLLSDSGFYLCAWGKNTEAFFGQGTRLTVV.